This T cell receptor beta chain was observed in a study of shared clonotypes between healthy human individuals (dated by TCRdb to the early 2020s). Regarding the research as a whole: Two women and a few men aged 18 to 49 years were included in the cohort. For each donor, CD4 naive and CD4 memory were each run on three plates, CD8 naive on two plates, and CD8 memory on one plate. Blood TCR repertoires of a handful of healthy adults were deeply sequenced to estimate repertoire size and the extent of clonotype sharing between individuals. To increase sequencing depth and limit assay-specific biases, TCR repertoire library preparation and sequencing were carried out by different laboratories using diverse techniques. Leukapheresis yielded between about 0.9 and 9.5 billion PBMCs per donor. The research as a whole found: When a handful of donors were compared, the shared fraction of clonotypes was about 5.5% for naive CD4, less than 4% for naive CD8, 2.3% for memory CD4, and less than 0.45% for memory CD8. Even with the large sequencing depth, rarefaction of the sorted-subset datasets indicated that sequencing was incomplete. Because the study included only a small number of donors, the genetic and exposure-history diversity represented was limited. Pairwise subsampling indicated that sequencing depth was expected to affect the degree of clonotype sharing among donors. Larger estimated clonotype richness was generally found for naive subsets than for memory subsets. Compared with non-shared clonotypes, the clonotypes found in all four sorted-subset donors had higher generation probabilities. Sampling was restricted to blood, and TCR repertoires in tissue are likely to differ from TCR repertoires in blood.

The donors were healthy, HIV-negative adults with no recently reported acute infections or vaccinations. Every donor was a Caucasian adult living in Nashville, Tennessee, USA. Magnetic negative selection was used to enrich CD4+ T cells, after which naive cells were positively selected on CD45RA and the negative fraction became the memory subset. Blood was collected by leukapheresis, and PBMCs were isolated by Ficoll-Histopaque density gradient centrifugation and then cryopreserved in liquid nitrogen vapor phase. Purity and quantity of every magnetically sorted T cell population were checked by analytical flow cytometry. Each sorted fraction had its genomic DNA isolated and then quantified by UV absorbance on a Nanodrop 2000c. Including the terminal cysteine and phenylalanine, the CDR3 comprises 13 residues. Here the CDR3 DNA is all that survives: 39 bases in frame from base 1. From the germline V gene, CDR1 is SGHVS and CDR2 is FQNEAQ. V is trimmed back by 6 bases and J by 4 bases, and the junction contains 4 bases that no gene match accounts for.

Using the deep immunoSEQ assay, multiplex PCR amplified TCR CDR3 regions from genomic DNA. For each cell subset, the extracted genomic DNA was distributed evenly across all wells of several immunoSEQ 96-well plates, and each plate served as one replicate. For sorted subsets, around 200 ng genomic DNA, equal to tens of thousands of T cell genomes, was loaded into each replicate PCR. The purified libraries were quantified using a Qubit 3.0 fluorometer, sized with a Bioanalyzer 2100, and then quantified again using the KAPA Library Quantification kit. Each immunoSEQ 96-well plate was sequenced on its own single-read 150-cycle Illumina NextSeq 550 flow cell. As for the authors' bioinformatics: Because the immunoSEQ output included only junctional sequences and no quality scores, the filtering could not be the same as the filtering used for full-length reads. Sequences were annotated with PyIR, a Python wrapper for IgBLAST v1.9, and V/J genes and CDR3 were assigned using IMGT germline references. Reads were removed for weak V/J assignments (E-value above 1e-6), missing CDR3, stop codons, out-of-frame junctions, or ambiguous translated residues. V3J clonotypes were defined by identical inferred V gene, J gene, and CDR3 amino acid sequence. Percentage overlap between repertoires was computed as shared unique clonotypes divided by the size of the smaller repertoire. Three approaches were used to assess repertoire richness: RTK rarefaction, the Chao1 estimator, and Recon v2.1 estimates of unobserved clonotypes. Generation probabilities for all TCRbeta clonotypes obtained by the gDNA method from a handful of donors were computed using OLGA. TCRdb limited this immuneACCESS table to in-frame rearrangements with V and J called. A share of clones is missing; checked studies link under half to unresolved V genes, and the rest is unexplained. The V and J calls and clone size were taken over from that table, and D and trimming were inferred from the DNA. In all, the sample holds about 1.5 million clones, and approximately 97% of those were seen once. Of the sample, over 1% is held by the ten largest clones.

As concerns this clone: Its binding antigen is unknown. It has no much larger one-base neighbor in the sample; base qualities were not kept.

The rearranged segments are TRBV7-8 and TRBJ2-5, with 8 junctional bases fitting TRBD1. The receptor's source is a man younger than 40 in good health. Sequencing was performed on naive CD4+ T cells sorted from blood. This sample's cell subset or site label indicates: CD45RA+ positively selected. The DNA reads as follows: TGTGCCAGCAGGTCAGGGGGCGGAGAGACCCAGTACTTC. Translated, it gives CASRSGGGETQYF.